These T cell receptor beta chains were read from a single sample in a study of CD8 T cells in ankylosing spondylitis. A single record per CDR3 protein comes from TCRdb applying MiXCR to the 5' RACE reads. In the table there are approximately 500,000 distinct CDR3 sequences, 9.5% to 15% of which are singletons. The sample was blood, either unsorted or a sorted T cell fraction (not recorded which). These receptors originate from a male donor with ankylosing spondylitis. Each CDR3 is given with its conserved first and last residue. D genes are given only for firm matches. Clone size is not always given. Where it is, it says once, few, many or a class for expanded clones.

v_call	clone_size	j_call	d_call	cdr3_aa	cdr3_nt
TRBV28	-	TRBJ2-1	-	CATRGEVNEQFF	TGTGCCACCCGGGGAGAGGTCAATGAGCAGTTCTTC
TRBV5-4	-	TRBJ2-1	TRBD2	CASSLGAYTSGSKGEQFF	TGTGCCAGCAGCCTTGGCGCTTATACTAGCGGGAGTAAAGGTGAGCAGTTCTTC
TRBV20-1	few	TRBJ1-4	-	CSASRDTFVGLFF	TGCAGTGCTAGTCGGGACACCTTTGTGGGACTGTTTTTT
TRBV6-2/TRBV6-3	few	TRBJ2-2	-	CASNSEGPDTGELFF	TGTGCCAGCAACTCGGAGGGCCCCGACACCGGGGAGCTGTTTTTT
TRBV10-3	few	TRBJ2-7	TRBD2	CAISESRLAPKRSSYEQYF	TGTGCCATCAGTGAGTCCCGACTAGCACCGAAAAGGAGCTCCTACGAGCAGTACTTC
TRBV20-1	many	TRBJ2-5	TRBD2	CSARDWGTSGETQYF	TGCAGTGCTAGAGATTGGGGGACTAGCGGAGAGACCCAGTACTTC
TRBV7-9	many	TRBJ2-7	-	CASSLQGTGSYEQYF	TGTGCCAGCAGCTTACAGGGGACGGGATCCTACGAGCAGTACTTC
TRBV20-1	few	TRBJ2-2	TRBD1	CSAAGWDRGSGGELFF	TGCAGTGCAGCCGGCTGGGACAGGGGGTCTGGCGGGGAGCTGTTTTTT
TRBV7-8	-	TRBJ2-3	TRBD1	CASSSLGTGALGTQYF	TGTGCCAGCAGCTCCCTGGGAACAGGGGCTCTCGGTACGCAGTATTTT
TRBV20-1	many	TRBJ2-1	TRBD2	CSARDPGLAGNEQFF	TGCAGTGCTAGAGATCCGGGACTAGCGGGAAATGAGCAGTTCTTC
TRBV5-6	-	TRBJ2-5	-	CASSKGWETQYF	TGTGCCAGCAGCAAAGGATGGGAGACCCAGTACTTC
TRBV20-1	many	TRBJ2-3	TRBD2	CSARDGASGTRDTQYF	TGCAGTGCTAGAGATGGGGCTAGCGGGACACGGGATACGCAGTATTTT
TRBV3-1	-	TRBJ2-3	TRBD2	CASSRLSSLAGGTDTQYF	TGTGCCAGCAGCCGACTTTCATCCCTAGCGGGAGGAACAGATACGCAGTATTTT
TRBV7-2	many	TRBJ2-1	-	CASSRDLNEQFF	TGTGCCAGCAGCCGGGACTTGAATGAGCAGTTCTTC
TRBV29-1	many	TRBJ2-5	-	CSVDPRTEETQYF	TGCAGCGTTGATCCGAGGACGGAAGAGACCCAGTACTTC
TRBV6-1	few	TRBJ2-1	TRBD2	CASSGLAAYNEQFF	TGTGCCAGCAGTGGACTAGCGGCCTACAATGAGCAGTTCTTC
TRBV29-1	-	TRBJ2-1	-	CSVGIGAVGLAGEQFF	TGCAGCGTTGGCATAGGGGCGGTTGGACTCGCCGGTGAGCAGTTCTTC
TRBV5-1	many	TRBJ2-2	TRBD2	CASTRTSGIANTGELFF	TGCGCCAGCACCCGGACTAGCGGCATCGCGAACACCGGGGAGCTGTTTTTT
TRBV3-1	-	TRBJ2-5	TRBD1	CASSQDPGTGPQETQYF	TGTGCCAGCAGCCAAGATCCCGGGACAGGGCCACAAGAGACCCAGTACTTC
TRBV2	-	TRBJ1-1	TRBD1	CASSPGRGLSTEAFF	TGTGCCAGCAGTCCAGGGAGGGGGCTGAGCACTGAAGCTTTCTTT
TRBV18	-	TRBJ1-5	TRBD1	CASSRPGQQGYQPQHF	TGTGCCAGCTCAAGACCGGGACAGCAAGGTTATCAGCCCCAGCATTTT
TRBV7-9	-	TRBJ2-5	TRBD2	CASSLTGLAGWQETQYF	TGTGCCAGCAGCTTAACAGGACTAGCGGGATGGCAAGAGACCCAGTACTTC
TRBV5-1	many	TRBJ2-1	-	CASTYLANEQFF	TGCGCCAGCACCTACCTAGCGAATGAGCAGTTCTTC
TRBV24-1	many	TRBJ2-5	-	CATSVSTSGSPQETQYF	TGTGCCACCAGTGTCTCCACTTCGGGGTCACCCCAAGAGACCCAGTACTTC
TRBV20-1	few	TRBJ2-5	-	CSARDKGGIETQYF	TGCAGTGCTAGAGATAAGGGGGGCATAGAGACCCAGTACTTC
TRBV24-1	many	TRBJ2-1	-	CATSGSGTYNEQFF	TGTGCCACCAGTGGAAGCGGTACCTACAATGAGCAGTTCTTC
TRBV5-1	few	TRBJ2-6	-	CASTQYAGKGANVLTF	TGCGCCAGCACCCAGTACGCAGGGAAGGGGGCCAACGTCCTGACTTTC
TRBV25-1	few	TRBJ1-3	-	CASSEVGGKGNTIYF	TGTGCCAGCAGTGAAGTAGGGGGGAAGGGAAACACCATATATTTT
TRBV5-1	few	TRBJ1-3	-	CASSPVGGSGNTIYF	TGCGCCAGCAGCCCCGTGGGGGGCTCTGGAAACACCATATATTTT
TRBV7-9	-	TRBJ1-1	-	CASSDFERTAMNTEAFF	TGTGCCAGCAGCGATTTCGAAAGGACGGCCATGAACACTGAAGCTTTCTTT
TRBV6-5	-	TRBJ2-3	-	CASSYYPATDTQYF	TGTGCCAGCAGTTACTACCCCGCGACAGATACGCAGTATTTT
TRBV20-1	few	TRBJ1-5	TRBD1	CSARPGQDNQPQHF	TGCAGTGCTAGACCGGGACAGGACAATCAGCCCCAGCATTTT
TRBV5-1	few	TRBJ2-5	TRBD2	CASRIRTSGIQETQYF	TGCGCCAGCAGGATCCGGACTAGCGGGATCCAAGAGACCCAGTACTTC
TRBV7-9	many	TRBJ2-1	TRBD2	CASSSPTSGSTWNEQFF	TGTGCCAGCAGCTCCCCGACTAGCGGGAGTACGTGGAATGAGCAGTTCTTC
TRBV4-1	many	TRBJ2-5	TRBD2	CASSKMGTSGLETQYF	TGCGCCAGCAGCAAAATGGGGACTAGCGGGTTGGAGACCCAGTACTTC
TRBV4-2	-	TRBJ2-1	-	CASSQDPDRYNEQFF	TGTGCCAGCAGCCAAGACCCGGACAGATACAATGAGCAGTTCTTC
TRBV5-5	-	TRBJ2-1	-	CASSSRGFNNEQFF	TGTGCCAGCAGCTCAAGGGGGTTCAACAATGAGCAGTTCTTC
TRBV29-1	many	TRBJ2-1	-	CSRVHGNEQFF	TGCAGCCGGGTGCATGGGAATGAGCAGTTCTTC
TRBV5-1	many	TRBJ2-1	TRBD2	CASSPGTSGFNEQFF	TGCGCCAGCAGCCCCGGGACTAGCGGTTTCAATGAGCAGTTCTTC
TRBV29-1	few	TRBJ1-1	-	CGTSTSGDTEAFF	TGCGGAACATCGACATCAGGGGACACTGAAGCTTTCTTT
TRBV20-1	-	TRBJ2-1	-	CSAPGGRGLNEQFF	TGCAGTGCCCCGGGAGGGAGGGGGCTAAATGAGCAGTTCTTC
TRBV24-1	-	TRBJ2-2	TRBD2	CATSDPPGTSGANTGELFF	TGTGCCACCAGTGATCCCCCCGGGACTAGCGGGGCAAACACCGGGGAGCTGTTTTTT
TRBV7-9	many	TRBJ1-6	-	CASSSPGSYNSPLHF	TGTGCCAGCAGCTCCCCGGGTTCCTATAATTCACCCCTCCACTTT
TRBV20-1	-	TRBJ1-4	-	CSARDRNEKLFF	TGCAGTGCTAGAGACAGGAATGAAAAACTGTTTTTT
TRBV12-3/TRBV12-4	many	TRBJ1-1	-	CASSSLGDTEAFF	TGTGCCAGCAGCTCCTTAGGGGATACTGAAGCTTTCTTT
TRBV3-1	once	TRBJ2-7	-	CASSPTSSYEQYF	TGTGCCAGCAGCCCGACTAGCTCCTACGAGCAGTACTTC
TRBV3-1	few	TRBJ2-7	-	CASSQGARMYEQYF	TGTGCCAGCAGCCAAGGGGCTCGAATGTACGAGCAGTACTTC
TRBV3-1	-	TRBJ2-1	TRBD2	CASSQGGLAGHNEQFF	TGTGCCAGCAGCCAAGGGGGACTAGCGGGACACAATGAGCAGTTCTTC
TRBV3-1	-	TRBJ2-3	TRBD2	CASSQLASGDPTDTQYF	TGTGCCAGCAGCCAACTCGCTAGCGGAGACCCCACAGATACGCAGTATTTT
TRBV20-1	many	TRBJ2-1	TRBD2	CSARAGGPPDEQFF	TGCAGTGCTCGAGCGGGAGGGCCACCGGATGAGCAGTTCTTC
TRBV7-8	-	TRBJ2-2	TRBD2	CASSTSGAGTGELFF	TGTGCCAGCAGCACTAGCGGAGCGGGTACCGGGGAGCTGTTTTTT
TRBV5-5	-	TRBJ1-5	-	CASSLEQLYSNQPQHF	TGTGCCAGCAGCTTGGAACAGCTTTATAGCAATCAGCCCCAGCATTTT
TRBV6-5	-	TRBJ1-1	TRBD1	CASSYSPRQGTEAFF	TGTGCCAGCAGTTATTCCCCCCGACAGGGGACTGAAGCTTTCTTT
TRBV5-5	-	TRBJ1-1	-	CASKGFYDSTEAFF	TGTGCCAGCAAGGGCTTTTACGATAGCACTGAAGCTTTCTTT
TRBV11-3	-	TRBJ1-1	-	CASSPSPGTNTEAFF	TGTGCCAGCAGCCCCAGCCCGGGGACGAACACTGAAGCTTTCTTT